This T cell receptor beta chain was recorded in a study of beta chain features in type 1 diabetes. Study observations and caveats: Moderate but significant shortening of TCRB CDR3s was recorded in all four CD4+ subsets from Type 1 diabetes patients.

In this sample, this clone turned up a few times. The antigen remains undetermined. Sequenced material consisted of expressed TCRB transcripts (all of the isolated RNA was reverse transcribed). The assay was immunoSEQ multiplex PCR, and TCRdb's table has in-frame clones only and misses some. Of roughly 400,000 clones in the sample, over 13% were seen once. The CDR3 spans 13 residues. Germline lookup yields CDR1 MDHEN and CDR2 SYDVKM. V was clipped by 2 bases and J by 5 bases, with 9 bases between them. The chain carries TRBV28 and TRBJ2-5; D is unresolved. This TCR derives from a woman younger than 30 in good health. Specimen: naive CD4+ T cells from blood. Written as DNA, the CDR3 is TGTGCCAGCAGTTTACGTACTTCGGAGACCCAGTACTTC. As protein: CASSLRTSETQYF.